This T cell receptor (beta chain) was documented in a study of early T cells in non-severe SARS-CoV-2 infection. For the study at large: Bulk RNA taken from unsorted whole blood was sequenced, leaving chains unpaired.

Individual cDNA molecules were tagged with unique molecular identifiers, the study reported. TCRdb fed the 5' RACE reads into MiXCR, producing one record per CDR3 protein. Among approximately 35,000 distinct CDR3 sequences, roughly 5.7% were seen once, and the ten largest hold 5% to 6%. A note on this clonotype: The antigen is unknown.

Study observations and caveats: Using VDJdb, the matching emphasized anti-spike CD8 responses while missing private and CD4 specificities.

V was shortened by 2 bases and J by 1 base, with 6 bases between the two germline ends. This CDR3 comprises 14 residues. The germline CDR1 and CDR2 sequences are SGHNT and YYREEE (reference sequence). The receptor comes from an adult who was a healthcare worker with PCR-confirmed SARS-CoV-2 infection or an uninfected control (not recorded which). Source material: whole blood. The chain couples TRBV5-4 to TRBJ2-2; the D is unclear. The CDR3 reads CASSLNRNTGELFF. Here the CDR3 DNA reads TGTGCCAGCAGCTTAAACAGGAACACCGGGGAGCTGTTTTTT.